The rows below give T cell receptor beta chains drawn from one sample of a study of PD-L1 blockade in urothelial cancer. Profiling relied on immunoSEQ multiplex PCR, and the TCRdb table lists in-frame clones only, not all of them. The sample lists about 87,000 clones; 65% to 85% were seen once. The input for sequencing was PBMCs, taken around atezolizumab (anti-PD-L1) treatment. These receptors were taken from a man aged 55 to 70 with urothelial cancer. Both conserved end residues are part of each CDR3. The D gene is left open where the match is weak. For some rows the clone size is stated as once, few or many, or as a class when expanded; others skip it.

>TRBV5-4|TRBD2|TRBJ2-2|.
CASSLGRASGTSWTGELFF
TGTGCCAGCAGCTTGGGCCGGGCTAGCGGGACGAGTTGGACCGGGGAGCTGTTTTTT
>TRBV4-3|TRBD1|TRBJ2-2|.
CASSQDGQGVTGELFF
TGCGCCAGCAGCCAGGACGGACAGGGGGTCACCGGGGAGCTGTTTTTT
>TRBV4-3|.|TRBJ1-5|.
CASSRNGQSNQPQHF
TGCGCCAGCAGCCGTAACGGACAGTCCAATCAGCCCCAGCATTTT
>TRBV27|TRBD1|TRBJ2-1|.
CASNIKTGPRYNEQFF
TGTGCCAGCAATATAAAGACAGGGCCCCGCTACAATGAGCAGTTCTTC
>TRBV7-2|TRBD2|TRBJ2-1|.
CASSFPSGERHNEQFF
TGTGCCAGCAGCTTTCCCAGCGGGGAAAGGCACAATGAGCAGTTCTTC
>TRBV11-3|TRBD1|TRBJ2-7|.
CASSRDRIHEQYF
TGTGCCAGCAGTCGGGACAGGATCCACGAGCAGTACTTC
>TRBV7-2|TRBD1|TRBJ1-2|.
CASSFTGTVNYGYTF
TGTGCCAGCAGCTTTACCGGGACAGTTAACTATGGCTACACCTTC
>TRBV30|TRBD1|TRBJ2-7|.
CAWRLGTAYEQYF
TGTGCCTGGAGGCTCGGGACAGCTTACGAGCAGTACTTC
>TRBV9|TRBD1|TRBJ1-2|.
CASSDTGQARATGRYGYTF
TGTGCCAGCAGTGACACAGGACAGGCTCGGGCCACGGGAAGATATGGCTACACCTTC
>TRBV12-5|.|TRBJ2-3|.
CASGMTRTTDTQYF
TGTGCTAGTGGTATGACTAGAACCACAGATACGCAGTATTTT
>TRBV6-4|.|TRBJ2-5|.
CASKRQDHPWETQYF
TGTGCCAGCAAACGACAGGACCACCCCTGGGAGACCCAGTACTTC
>TRBV7-9|.|TRBJ1-2|.
CASSLATGGDNYGYTF
TGTGCCAGCAGCTTAGCCACAGGTGGGGATAACTATGGCTACACCTTC
>TRBV5-6|.|TRBJ2-1|.
CASSRPDRNNEQFF
TGTGCCAGCAGCCGTCCGGACAGAAACAATGAGCAGTTCTTC
>TRBV2|TRBD1|TRBJ2-7|.
CASSVTGGGEQYF
TGTGCCAGCAGTGTTACAGGGGGCGGGGAGCAGTACTTC
>TRBV2|.|TRBJ2-1|.
CASLLVNEQFF
TGTGCCAGCCTCCTCGTCAATGAGCAGTTCTTC
>TRBV28|TRBD1|TRBJ2-7|.
CASSTAGTGSDEQYF
TGTGCCAGCAGTACCGCCGGGACAGGGTCAGACGAGCAGTACTTC
>TRBV5-1|.|TRBJ1-3|.
CASSLAGGNTIYF
TGCGCCAGCTCCCTGGCAGGTGGAAACACCATATATTTT
>TRBV6-5|TRBD2|TRBJ2-3|.
CASSSGGGGPDTQYF
TGTGCCAGCTCGAGCGGGGGCGGAGGACCAGATACGCAGTATTTT
>TRBV4-2|.|TRBJ2-7|.
CASSLGLTYEQYF
TGTGCCAGCAGCCTAGGACTGACCTACGAGCAGTACTTC
>TRBV7-8|.|TRBJ2-2|.
CASSLAGGPGELFF
TGTGCCAGCAGCTTAGCGGGGGGGCCCGGGGAGCTGTTTTTT
>TRBV6-5|.|TRBJ2-7|.
CASSYSYGGGYEQYF
TGTGCCAGCAGTTACTCTTATGGGGGCGGCTACGAGCAGTACTTC
>TRBV4-1|TRBD1|TRBJ2-3|.
CASSQIGQGSLADTQYF
TGCGCCAGCAGCCAGATCGGACAGGGAAGTTTGGCAGATACGCAGTATTTT
>TRBV5-1|TRBD1|TRBJ1-1|.
CASSLEAGTGGAGRTFF
TGCGCCAGCAGCTTGGAGGCCGGGACAGGGGGCGCAGGAAGGACTTTCTTT
>TRBV9|.|TRBJ2-3|.
CASSAQGTDTQYF
TGTGCCAGCAGCGCCCAGGGAACAGATACGCAGTATTTT
>TRBV9|.|TRBJ2-5|.
CASSTDTRRETQYF
TGTGCCAGCAGCACCGACACTCGACGTGAGACCCAGTACTTC
>TRBV25-1|.|TRBJ1-2|few
CASSESLSRNPGDGYTF
TGTGCCAGCAGTGAATCCTTGTCTCGGAACCCAGGGGATGGCTACACCTTC
>TRBV4-1|TRBD1|TRBJ2-1|.
CASSQFTGDLGNEQFF
TGCGCCAGCAGCCAATTTACAGGGGACCTGGGAAATGAGCAGTTCTTC
>TRBV9|.|TRBJ2-2|.
CASSARDLRNTGELFF
TGTGCCAGCAGCGCCCGGGACTTGAGAAACACCGGGGAGCTGTTTTTT
>TRBV4-1|.|TRBJ2-1|.
CASSQVIGAGNEQFF
TGCGCCAGCAGCCAAGTTATTGGGGCGGGGAATGAGCAGTTCTTC
>TRBV5-6|TRBD2|TRBJ2-5|.
CASSPGLAGGTQYF
TGTGCCAGCAGCCCCGGACTAGCGGGTGGGACCCAGTACTTC
>TRBV6-5|.|TRBJ2-5|.
CASSYRGLWETQYF
TGTGCCAGCAGTTATAGGGGGTTATGGGAGACCCAGTACTTC
>TRBV19|TRBD2|TRBJ2-7|.
CASSATSGIEQYF
TGTGCCAGTAGTGCTACTAGCGGGATAGAGCAGTACTTC
>TRBV7-6|.|TRBJ2-7|.
CASSYTGEQYF
TGTGCCAGCAGCTACACAGGGGAGCAGTACTTC
>TRBV5-6|TRBD2|TRBJ2-7|.
CASSFTGGGLEQYF
TGTGCCAGCAGCTTTACGGGGGGAGGGCTCGAGCAGTACTTC
>TRBV19|.|TRBJ2-3|.
CASSTQGWSTDTQYF
TGTGCCAGTAGTACCCAGGGGTGGAGCACAGATACGCAGTATTTT
>TRBV30|.|TRBJ2-7|.
CAWSDSGRGNYEQYF
TGTGCCTGGAGTGACTCTGGACGGGGGAACTACGAGCAGTACTTC
>TRBV19|TRBD1|TRBJ2-2|.
CASSSSGTGAGELFF
TGTGCCAGTAGTTCCTCTGGGACAGGGGCCGGGGAGCTGTTTTTT
>TRBV13|.|TRBJ2-7|.
CASIVRQGAGEQYF
TGTGCCAGCATAGTGCGACAAGGGGCAGGGGAGCAGTACTTC
>TRBV5-1|.|TRBJ2-1|.
CASSFKGGEQFF
TGCGCCAGCAGCTTTAAGGGAGGTGAGCAGTTCTTC
>TRBV28|TRBD1|TRBJ1-2|once
CASSLMGTVYGYTF
TGTGCCAGCAGTTTAATGGGGACAGTCTATGGCTACACCTTC
>TRBV28|TRBD2|TRBJ2-7|.
CASSSPGGPVYEQYF
TGTGCCAGCAGTTCTCCGGGAGGGCCTGTCTACGAGCAGTACTTC
>TRBV6-1|.|TRBJ1-5|.
CASSTGTQHQPQHF
TGTGCCAGCAGTACCGGGACACAACATCAGCCCCAGCATTTT
>TRBV5-6|TRBD1|TRBJ1-4|.
CASSRDSNNEKLFF
TGTGCCAGCAGCCGGGACAGCAATAATGAAAAACTGTTTTTT
>TRBV6-1|.|TRBJ1-1|.
CASSDKQGMFTEAFF
TGTGCCAGCAGTGATAAACAGGGAATGTTCACTGAAGCTTTCTTT
>TRBV4-1|.|TRBJ2-3|.
CASSQVEGTSTDTQYF
TGCGCCAGCAGCCAAGTAGAGGGTACTAGCACAGATACGCAGTATTTT
>TRBV7-9|.|TRBJ2-1|few
CASSLDRGGEQFF
TGTGCCAGCAGCTTAGACAGGGGGGGTGAGCAGTTCTTC
>TRBV10-3|TRBD2|TRBJ2-1|.
CAITERENYNEQFF
TGTGCCATCACGGAGCGGGAGAACTACAATGAGCAGTTCTTC
>TRBV5-1|.|TRBJ2-2|.
CASSSTPVAALNTGELFF
TGCGCCAGCAGCTCAACCCCAGTAGCGGCTTTGAACACCGGGGAGCTGTTTTTT
>TRBV30|TRBD2|TRBJ2-1|.
CAWSVLAGGPSEQFF
TGTGCCTGGAGTGTGCTAGCGGGGGGGCCGTCGGAGCAGTTCTTC